What follows are 8 T cell receptor beta chains derived from one specimen sequenced in a study of blood T cells in healthy people across ages. The use of a sample-barcoded 5' primer and a J-beta primer mix characterized a second PCR of roughly 6 to 12 cycles. MiXCR was run by TCRdb on the 5' RACE reads, yielding one entry per CDR3 protein. The top ten hold 25% to 35% of the sample, which has about 640,000 distinct CDR3 sequences, around 43% seen once. The specimen was blood. Every receptor here comes from an elderly man in good health.

This clonotype was counted only a few times. The V gene is TRBV6-2 or TRBV6-3, the J gene TRBJ2-7; TRBD2 aligns across 11 bases. Germline values: CDR1 MNHEY, CDR2 SVGEGT. The CDR3 consists of 16 residues. Trimming removed 5 bases from V and 0 bases from J; junction bases left unmatched: 6. Here the CDR3 DNA reads TGTGCCAGCAGTATTTGGACTAGCGGGCGCTCCTACGAGCAGTACTTC. Translating it yields CASSIWTSGRSYEQYF.

J is TRBJ2-5 and V is TRBV5-1; D possibly uses TRBD1 or TRBD2 (5 bases each). V was clipped by 4 bases and J by 3 bases, with 16 bases between them. The CDR3 covers 15 residues. CDR1 SGHRS and CDR2 YFSETQ come from the germline V gene. CDR3 in DNA: TGCGCCAGCAGCGACGGGACGGGGTGGGAAGAGACCCAGTACTTC. It specifies CASSDGTGWEETQYF.

This clonotype was observed many times. The chain links TRBV20-1 to TRBJ2-5; no clear D. Germline-derived CDR1 and CDR2 are DFQATT and SNEGSKA (reference sequence). The length of the CDR3 is 13 residues. The V and J ends lost 0 bases and 4 bases respectively, with 9 bases between them. The CDR3 sequence: CSAREILGETQYF. The CDR3 nucleotides are TGCAGTGCTAGAGAGATACTCGGAGAGACCCAGTACTTC.

This clonotype was counted only a few times. V is TRBV6-5 and J is TRBJ2-7; weak D call: TRBD1 (8 bases). The CDR3 consists of 14 residues. CDR1 is MNHEY, CDR2 SVGAGI, per germline. The germline V and J ends were trimmed by 5 bases and 4 bases, with 15 bases remaining between them. The CDR3 spells CASSPNRGGYEQYF. The CDR3 nucleotides are TGTGCCAGCAGTCCCAACAGGGGGGGGTACGAGCAGTACTTC.

This chain links TRBV4-2 with TRBJ2-7, with 9 bases aligning to TRBD1. Per the germline V gene, CDR1 is LGHNA and CDR2 is YNFKEQ. V dropped 4 bases and J dropped 2; count of bases not matched to a gene: 9. This CDR3 region has 16 residues. The CDR3 sequence: CASSRIPGQGPYEQYF. The CDR3 DNA is TGTGCCAGCAGCCGGATACCGGGACAGGGACCCTACGAGCAGTACTTC.

This clonotype was seen only once. V and J are TRBV2 and TRBJ2-5; 11 nucleotides match TRBD2. V lost 2 bases and J lost 2; bases outside the gene matches: 7. Germline V gene lookup returns CDR1 SNHLY and CDR2 FYNNEI. This CDR3 has 17 residues. The CDR3 reads CASSEWGLAEDQETQYF. In DNA, the CDR3 is TGTGCCAGCAGTGAATGGGGACTAGCGGAAGATCAAGAGACCCAGTACTTC.

There are a few counts of this clonotype. The V call is TRBV7-8, the J call TRBJ2-3; D is possibly TRBD1 (6 bases). The CDR3 is made up of 16 amino acids. With 1 base removed from V and 5 bases from J, the gap between germline ends came to 16 bases. In germline, CDR1 is SGHVS, CDR2 FQNEAQ. As DNA, the CDR3 is TGTGCCAGCAGCTTAGGGGTGGGGTCCAGGGGAGATACGCAGTATTTT. The encoded protein is CASSLGVGSRGDTQYF.

The chain combines TRBV20-1 with TRBJ2-3, with unresolved D. The CDR3 covers 12 residues. The germline V gene has CDR1 DFQATT and CDR2 SNEGSKA (reference sequence). V lost 3 bases and J lost 4, with 8 bases in between. Here the CDR3 reads CSARSQSDTQYF. CDR3 coding DNA: TGCAGTGCTAGGAGTCAATCAGATACGCAGTATTTT.